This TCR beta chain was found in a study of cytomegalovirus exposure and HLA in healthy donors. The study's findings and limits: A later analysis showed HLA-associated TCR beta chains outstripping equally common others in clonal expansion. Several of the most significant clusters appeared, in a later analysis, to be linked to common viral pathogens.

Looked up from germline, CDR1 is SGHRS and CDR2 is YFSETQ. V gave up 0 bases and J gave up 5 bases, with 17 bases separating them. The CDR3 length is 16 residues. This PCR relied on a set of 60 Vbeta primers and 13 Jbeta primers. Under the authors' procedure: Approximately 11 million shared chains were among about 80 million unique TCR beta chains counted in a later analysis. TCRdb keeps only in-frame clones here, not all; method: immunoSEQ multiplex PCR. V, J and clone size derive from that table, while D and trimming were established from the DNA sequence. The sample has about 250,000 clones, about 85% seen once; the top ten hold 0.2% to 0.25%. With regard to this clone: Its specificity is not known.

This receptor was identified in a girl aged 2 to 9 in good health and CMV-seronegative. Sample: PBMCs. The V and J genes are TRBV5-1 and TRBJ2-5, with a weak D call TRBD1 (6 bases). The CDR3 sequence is CASSLALGTTRETQYF. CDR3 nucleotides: TGCGCCAGCAGCTTGGCTTTGGGGACAACTAGGGAGACCCAGTACTTC.